This T cell receptor beta chain was captured in a study of blood T cell repertoires in COVID-19. CDR1 and CDR2 (germline): MNHEY, SVGAGI. With V trimmed by 8 bases and J by 5 bases, 10 bases remained unmatched. The CDR3 spans 14 residues. Clones were read by immunoSEQ multiplex PCR, and TCRdb kept only the in-frame ones, dropping some. The sample records about 85,000 clones, 65% to 85% being singletons. The V call is TRBV6-5, the J call TRBJ2-3; 7 bases map to TRBD2. What was sequenced was peripheral blood. This clonotype was sampled from a man aged 65-85 years with acute or convalescent COVID-19. The CDR3, as DNA: TGTGCCAGCTCCTCTAGCGGCTACGGAGATACGCAGTATTTT. Protein sequence: CASSSSGYGDTQYF.